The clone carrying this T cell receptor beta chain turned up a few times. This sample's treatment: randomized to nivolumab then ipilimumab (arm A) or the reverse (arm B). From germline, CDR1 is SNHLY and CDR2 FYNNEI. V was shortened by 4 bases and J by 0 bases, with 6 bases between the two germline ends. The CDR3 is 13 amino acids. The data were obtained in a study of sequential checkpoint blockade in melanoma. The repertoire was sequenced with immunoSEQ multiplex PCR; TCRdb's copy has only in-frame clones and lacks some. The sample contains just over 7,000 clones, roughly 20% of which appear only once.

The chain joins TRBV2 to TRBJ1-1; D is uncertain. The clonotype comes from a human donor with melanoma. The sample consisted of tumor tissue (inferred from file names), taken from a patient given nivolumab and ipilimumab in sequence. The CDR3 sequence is CASSGEMNTEAFF. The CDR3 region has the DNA TGTGCCAGCAGTGGCGAGATGAACACTGAAGCTTTCTTT.